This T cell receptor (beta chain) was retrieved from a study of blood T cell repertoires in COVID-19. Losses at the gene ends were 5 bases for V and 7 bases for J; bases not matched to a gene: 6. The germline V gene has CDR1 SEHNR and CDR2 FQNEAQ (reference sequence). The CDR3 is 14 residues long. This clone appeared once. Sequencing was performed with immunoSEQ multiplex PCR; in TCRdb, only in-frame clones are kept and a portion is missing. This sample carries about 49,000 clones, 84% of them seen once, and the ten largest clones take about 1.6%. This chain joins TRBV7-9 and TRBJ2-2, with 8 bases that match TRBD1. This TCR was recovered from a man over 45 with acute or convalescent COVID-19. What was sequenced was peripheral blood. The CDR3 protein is CASSQQGGIGELFF. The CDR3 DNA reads TGTGCCAGCAGCCAACAGGGGGGAATCGGGGAGCTGTTTTTT.